This TCR beta chain was sequenced for a study of identifying expanded T cells in peripheral blood. The CDR3 totals 13 residues. V was shortened by 5 bases and J by 7 bases, with 15 bases between the two germline ends. Germline V gene sequence: CDR1 SGHVS, CDR2 FNYEAQ. The repertoire was sequenced with immunoSEQ multiplex PCR; TCRdb's copy has only in-frame clones and lacks some. The table records around 100,000 clones, 80% to 90% of them present only once. This clone appeared a few times. No infections or other immune events were documented during collection. The gene calls are TRBV7-6 and TRBJ2-7; either TRBD1 or TRBD2 may fit D (5 bases each). Material: blood. The clonotype was recovered from a person aged 18 to 75 in good health. The CDR3 loop reads CASSRGEWVEQYF. The DNA for the CDR3 is TGTGCCAGCAGCCGAGGGGAGTGGGTGGAGCAGTACTTC.